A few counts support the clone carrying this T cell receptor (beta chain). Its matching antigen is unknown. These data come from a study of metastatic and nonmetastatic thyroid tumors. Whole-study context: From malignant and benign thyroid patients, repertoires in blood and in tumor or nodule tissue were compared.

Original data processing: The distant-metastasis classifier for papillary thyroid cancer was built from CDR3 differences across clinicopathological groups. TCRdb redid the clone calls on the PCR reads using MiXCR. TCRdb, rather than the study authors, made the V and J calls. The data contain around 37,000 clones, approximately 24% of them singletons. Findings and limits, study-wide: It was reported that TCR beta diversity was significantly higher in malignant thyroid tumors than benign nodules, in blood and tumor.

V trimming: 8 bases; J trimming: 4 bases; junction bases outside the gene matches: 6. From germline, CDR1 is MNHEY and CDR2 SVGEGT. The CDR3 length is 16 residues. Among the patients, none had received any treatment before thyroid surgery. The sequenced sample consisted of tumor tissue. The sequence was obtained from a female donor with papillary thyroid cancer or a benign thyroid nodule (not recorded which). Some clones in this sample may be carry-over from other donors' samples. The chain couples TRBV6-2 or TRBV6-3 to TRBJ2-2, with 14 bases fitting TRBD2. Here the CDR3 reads CASVGLAGEGTGELFF. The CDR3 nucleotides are TGTGCCAGCGTGGGACTAGCGGGAGAGGGCACCGGGGAGCTGTTTTTT.